A selection of T cell receptor beta chains follows, all from one sample in a study of cytomegalovirus exposure and HLA in healthy donors. Sequenced by immunoSEQ multiplex PCR; TCRdb stores in-frame clones only, minus some. With some 51,000 clones in the sample, the ten largest clones hold roughly 26%. The specimen sequenced was PBMCs. The receptor set was obtained from a man aged 35 to 55 in good health and CMV-seropositive. Each CDR3 is given with its conserved first and last residue. Each record gives: V gene, D gene, clone size, J gene, CDR3 DNA, CDR3 protein. D genes are given only for firm matches. Not every row has a clone size; where given, it reads once, few, many or a size class.

V gene: TRBV4-2; D gene: .; clone size: .; J gene: TRBJ2-1; CDR3 DNA: TGTGCCAGCAGCCAAGAGCTGGAGGTGAACAATGAGCAGTTCTTC; CDR3 protein: CASSQELEVNNEQFF
V gene: TRBV6-1; D gene: TRBD2; clone size: .; J gene: TRBJ2-2; CDR3 DNA: TGTGCCAGCAGATTGACTAGCGGGAGCGCCGGGGAGCTGTTTTTT; CDR3 protein: CASRLTSGSAGELFF
V gene: TRBV5-6; D gene: TRBD1; clone size: .; J gene: TRBJ1-2; CDR3 DNA: TGTGCCAGCAGCAGCACGACAGGGATTGGTTACGGCTACACCTTC; CDR3 protein: CASSSTTGIGYGYTF
V gene: TRBV6-1; D gene: TRBD1; clone size: .; J gene: TRBJ2-5; CDR3 DNA: TGTGCCAGTAATGACAGGGTAGTAGAGACCCAGTACTTC; CDR3 protein: CASNDRVVETQYF
V gene: TRBV30; D gene: .; clone size: .; J gene: TRBJ1-6; CDR3 DNA: TGTGCCTGGAGCGATGGGCAGTATAATTCACCCCTCCACTTT; CDR3 protein: CAWSDGQYNSPLHF
V gene: TRBV6-1; D gene: .; clone size: .; J gene: TRBJ1-1; CDR3 DNA: TGTGCCAGCAGTGAAGCGGTCCCAGACAGTGGAGCTTTCTTT; CDR3 protein: CASSEAVPDSGAFF
V gene: TRBV4-3; D gene: .; clone size: .; J gene: TRBJ2-1; CDR3 DNA: TGCGCCAGCAGCCAGGGACTGGAGGCTGATGAGCAGTTCTTC; CDR3 protein: CASSQGLEADEQFF
V gene: TRBV6-5; D gene: .; clone size: .; J gene: TRBJ1-3; CDR3 DNA: TGTGCCAGCAGTTACTCGAGTCCCGGGGATGGAAACACCATATATTTT; CDR3 protein: CASSYSSPGDGNTIYF
V gene: TRBV6-1; D gene: TRBD1; clone size: .; J gene: TRBJ2-1; CDR3 DNA: TGTGCCAGACACCGGGACAGGGGGGACAATGAGCAGTTCTTC; CDR3 protein: CARHRDRGDNEQFF
V gene: TRBV7-2; D gene: .; clone size: .; J gene: TRBJ2-3; CDR3 DNA: TGTGCCAGCACAGGATGGTACAACACAGATACGCAGTATTTT; CDR3 protein: CASTGWYNTDTQYF
V gene: TRBV9; D gene: .; clone size: .; J gene: TRBJ1-4; CDR3 DNA: TGTGCCAGCAGCGTTTTGGCGACACGGGAAGAAAAACTGTTTTTT; CDR3 protein: CASSVLATREEKLFF
V gene: TRBV7-9; D gene: .; clone size: .; J gene: TRBJ1-4; CDR3 DNA: TGTGCCAGCAGCTTTGGCCACAGTGAAAAACTGTTTTTT; CDR3 protein: CASSFGHSEKLFF
V gene: TRBV18; D gene: .; clone size: .; J gene: TRBJ2-2; CDR3 DNA: TGTGCCAGCTCACCGCCGGGACAGAACACCGGGGAGCTGTTTTTT; CDR3 protein: CASSPPGQNTGELFF
V gene: TRBV18; D gene: .; clone size: .; J gene: TRBJ1-5; CDR3 DNA: TGTGCCAGCTCACCGCAGGAGGGTGGGCTTCAGCCCCAGCATTTT; CDR3 protein: CASSPQEGGLQPQHF
V gene: TRBV27; D gene: TRBD2; clone size: .; J gene: TRBJ2-3; CDR3 DNA: TGTGCCAGCAGTTTAGCGGGGGGGTTCCGCACAGATACGCAGTATTTT; CDR3 protein: CASSLAGGFRTDTQYF
V gene: TRBV5-1; D gene: TRBD1; clone size: .; J gene: TRBJ1-2; CDR3 DNA: TGCGCCAGCAGCGAGGGAACAGGGGGTATCTATGGCTACACCTTC; CDR3 protein: CASSEGTGGIYGYTF
V gene: TRBV6-5; D gene: TRBD1; clone size: .; J gene: TRBJ1-2; CDR3 DNA: TGTGCCAGCAGTAGGGACAGGGTCTATGGCTACACCTTC; CDR3 protein: CASSRDRVYGYTF
V gene: TRBV2; D gene: .; clone size: .; J gene: TRBJ1-6; CDR3 DNA: TGTGCCAGCAGTCCGAGTAGCTCCTATAATTCACCCCTCCACTTT; CDR3 protein: CASSPSSSYNSPLHF
V gene: TRBV29-1; D gene: .; clone size: .; J gene: TRBJ2-2; CDR3 DNA: TGCAGCGTTGAAGACTACAAAAGGGGTGGCAGGGTGGCCGGGGAGCTGTTTTTT; CDR3 protein: CSVEDYKRGGRVAGELFF
V gene: TRBV6-4; D gene: .; clone size: .; J gene: TRBJ2-6; CDR3 DNA: TGTGCCAGCAGTGACGAGGGAGGTTACGGGGCCAACGTCCTGACTTTC; CDR3 protein: CASSDEGGYGANVLTF
V gene: TRBV5-1; D gene: TRBD1; clone size: .; J gene: TRBJ1-2; CDR3 DNA: TGCGCCAGCAGCCTTTCAGGGGGAGGCTACACCTTC; CDR3 protein: CASSLSGGGYTF
V gene: TRBV28; D gene: TRBD1; clone size: .; J gene: TRBJ2-7; CDR3 DNA: TGTGCCAGCAGTTTAACAGGGGGCTCCTACGAGCAGTACTTC; CDR3 protein: CASSLTGGSYEQYF
V gene: TRBV7-6; D gene: .; clone size: .; J gene: TRBJ2-3; CDR3 DNA: TGTGCCAGCAGCTTGGTACGTCGAGAGGCAGATACGCAGTATTTT; CDR3 protein: CASSLVRREADTQYF
V gene: TRBV5-4; D gene: TRBD1; clone size: .; J gene: TRBJ1-1; CDR3 DNA: TGTGCCAGCAGTTCTGGGACAGGGAACACTGAAGCTTTCTTT; CDR3 protein: CASSSGTGNTEAFF
V gene: TRBV11-2; D gene: TRBD2; clone size: .; J gene: TRBJ2-7; CDR3 DNA: TGTGCCAGCAGCTTTACTAGCGGGAGGTACGAGCAGTACTTC; CDR3 protein: CASSFTSGRYEQYF
V gene: TRBV19; D gene: .; clone size: .; J gene: TRBJ2-7; CDR3 DNA: TGTGCCAGTAGTCCACCTAATGGGAGGGAGCAGTACTTC; CDR3 protein: CASSPPNGREQYF
V gene: TRBV6-5; D gene: TRBD2; clone size: .; J gene: TRBJ2-1; CDR3 DNA: TGTGCGACTAGCGGGGGGAGCTCCTACAATGAGCAGTTCTTC; CDR3 protein: CATSGGSSYNEQFF
V gene: TRBV7-7; D gene: .; clone size: .; J gene: TRBJ2-5; CDR3 DNA: TGTGCCAGCAGCTCGACTGGGGGCGGGAGAGGAGAGACCCAGTACTTC; CDR3 protein: CASSSTGGGRGETQYF
V gene: TRBV7-3; D gene: TRBD2; clone size: .; J gene: TRBJ2-1; CDR3 DNA: TGTGCCAGCAGCCCATTCACTAGCGGGAGACCCCATGAGCAGTTCTTC; CDR3 protein: CASSPFTSGRPHEQFF
V gene: TRBV25-1; D gene: .; clone size: .; J gene: TRBJ2-7; CDR3 DNA: TGTGCCAGCAGTGCCACGTACGGTTCCTACGAGCAGTACTTC; CDR3 protein: CASSATYGSYEQYF
V gene: TRBV6-5; D gene: TRBD1; clone size: .; J gene: TRBJ2-3; CDR3 DNA: TGTGCCAGCAGCCGGGGACAGGGGGCGCGTGATACGCAGTATTTT; CDR3 protein: CASSRGQGARDTQYF
V gene: TRBV7-4; D gene: .; clone size: .; J gene: TRBJ1-1; CDR3 DNA: TGTGCCAGCAGCTTAATAGGAGGACTGGGGAACACTGAAGCTTTCTTT; CDR3 protein: CASSLIGGLGNTEAFF
V gene: TRBV5-1; D gene: TRBD1; clone size: .; J gene: TRBJ2-7; CDR3 DNA: TGCGCCAGCAGTTCCGGGACAGACGTCTACGAGCAGTACTTC; CDR3 protein: CASSSGTDVYEQYF
V gene: TRBV7-2; D gene: .; clone size: .; J gene: TRBJ2-7; CDR3 DNA: TGTGCCAGCAGCTTAGCGGAGGGGGGGGGCTACGAGCAGTACTTC; CDR3 protein: CASSLAEGGGYEQYF
V gene: TRBV11-1; D gene: TRBD2; clone size: .; J gene: TRBJ2-1; CDR3 DNA: TGTGCCAGCAGCCCCCGGGGGGGAGGGATTAACGATGAGCAGTTCTTC; CDR3 protein: CASSPRGGGINDEQFF
V gene: TRBV11-1; D gene: TRBD1; clone size: .; J gene: TRBJ1-1; CDR3 DNA: TGTGCCAGCAGCTTAGGGCAGGGGGCGATGAACACTGAAGCTTTCTTT; CDR3 protein: CASSLGQGAMNTEAFF
V gene: TRBV11-3; D gene: .; clone size: .; J gene: TRBJ2-3; CDR3 DNA: TGTGCCAGCAGCTTAGTCTCAGGGTCCACAGATACGCAGTATTTT; CDR3 protein: CASSLVSGSTDTQYF
V gene: TRBV10-3; D gene: TRBD1; clone size: .; J gene: TRBJ1-6; CDR3 DNA: TGTGCCATCAGTGACCCGGGACAGGGTGATTCACCCCTCCACTTT; CDR3 protein: CAISDPGQGDSPLHF
V gene: TRBV9; D gene: .; clone size: .; J gene: TRBJ1-4; CDR3 DNA: TGTGCCAGCAGCACCGGACAGCCGAATGAAAAACTGTTTTTT; CDR3 protein: CASSTGQPNEKLFF
V gene: TRBV7-3; D gene: .; clone size: .; J gene: TRBJ2-3; CDR3 DNA: TGTGCCAGCAGCCCAGGGGTGTCAGGAGATACGCAGTATTTT; CDR3 protein: CASSPGVSGDTQYF
V gene: TRBV5-8; D gene: TRBD1; clone size: .; J gene: TRBJ2-6; CDR3 DNA: TGTGCCAGCAGCCTGGGACAGTTTTACTCTGGGGCCAACGTCCTGACTTTC; CDR3 protein: CASSLGQFYSGANVLTF
V gene: TRBV6-7; D gene: .; clone size: .; J gene: TRBJ2-5; CDR3 DNA: TGTGCCAGCAAGGGGAAGTCGAGGATTCAAGAGACCCAGTACTTC; CDR3 protein: CASKGKSRIQETQYF
V gene: TRBV6-1; D gene: .; clone size: .; J gene: TRBJ2-7; CDR3 DNA: TGTGCCAGCAGTGTGCTGGGAGACCCCTACGAGCAGTACTTC; CDR3 protein: CASSVLGDPYEQYF
V gene: TRBV10-1; D gene: TRBD2; clone size: .; J gene: TRBJ2-1; CDR3 DNA: TGCGCCAGCAGTGAGACCCTCACCGGGACTAAATACAATGAGCAGTTCTTC; CDR3 protein: CASSETLTGTKYNEQFF
V gene: TRBV7-9; D gene: .; clone size: medium-sized; J gene: TRBJ1-1; CDR3 DNA: TGTGCCAGCAGCCGGAAGACAGGGAACACTGAAGCTTTCTTT; CDR3 protein: CASSRKTGNTEAFF
V gene: TRBV5-5; D gene: .; clone size: .; J gene: TRBJ1-1; CDR3 DNA: TGTGCCAGCAGCTTGCGCGGACAGAACACTGAAGCTTTCTTT; CDR3 protein: CASSLRGQNTEAFF
V gene: TRBV6-5; D gene: TRBD1; clone size: .; J gene: TRBJ1-1; CDR3 DNA: TGTGCCAGCAGCCTCGGACAGGGAGAAGCTTTCTTT; CDR3 protein: CASSLGQGEAFF
V gene: TRBV6-1; D gene: .; clone size: .; J gene: TRBJ2-7; CDR3 DNA: TGCGCCAGCAGCCAAGGGGTCGCAGGGGGGTCGGAGCAGTACTTC; CDR3 protein: CASSQGVAGGSEQYF
V gene: TRBV28; D gene: .; clone size: .; J gene: TRBJ2-7; CDR3 DNA: TGTGCCAGCAGCGCAACAGGGACCTACGAGCAGTACTTC; CDR3 protein: CASSATGTYEQYF
V gene: TRBV27; D gene: .; clone size: .; J gene: TRBJ1-1; CDR3 DNA: TGTGCCAGCAGTTTAAGGGGGAACACTGAAGCTTTCTTT; CDR3 protein: CASSLRGNTEAFF
V gene: TRBV28; D gene: .; clone size: .; J gene: TRBJ1-3; CDR3 DNA: TGTGCCACCCAGGGTTCTGGAAACACCATATATTTT; CDR3 protein: CATQGSGNTIYF
V gene: TRBV6-6; D gene: .; clone size: .; J gene: TRBJ2-7; CDR3 DNA: TGTGCCAGCAGTCCTACGACCTACGAGCAGTACTTC; CDR3 protein: CASSPTTYEQYF
V gene: TRBV6-1; D gene: .; clone size: .; J gene: TRBJ1-5; CDR3 DNA: TGTGCCAGCAGTGTCCTCACTGGAAGCGGCAATCAGCCCCAGCATTTT; CDR3 protein: CASSVLTGSGNQPQHF